These T cell receptor beta chains were read from a single sample in a study of PD-1 blockade in classical Hodgkin lymphoma. The table came from immunoSEQ multiplex PCR; TCRdb's copy has only in-frame clones and leaves some out. Here the sample spans about 35,000 clones, 80% to 90% being singletons. The specimen was CD4+ T cells from blood. The receptor set was obtained from a human donor with classical Hodgkin lymphoma. CDR3s include the opening cysteine and the closing phenylalanine or tryptophan. D genes are given only for firm matches. Clone sizes are given selectively: once, few, many, or a class where the clone is expanded.

TRBD1	.	TRBV28	TRBJ2-5	CASSWDSPQETQYF	TGTGCCAGCAGCTGGGACAGTCCCCAAGAGACCCAGTACTTC
.	.	TRBV18	TRBJ2-1	CASSLGESPKNEQFF	TGTGCCAGCTCGCTGGGGGAGTCCCCTAAGAATGAGCAGTTCTTC
TRBD1	.	TRBV9	TRBJ1-3	CASSVRQGLGNTIYF	TGTGCCAGCAGCGTTCGACAGGGGCTTGGAAACACCATATATTTT
.	.	TRBV2	TRBJ2-3	CASKERPNTDTQYF	TGTGCCAGCAAGGAGCGACCAAACACAGATACGCAGTATTTT
.	few	TRBV7-9	TRBJ1-6	CASSAGGFGSNSPLHF	TGTGCCAGCAGCGCTGGAGGGTTTGGGTCCAATTCACCCCTCCACTTT
TRBD1	.	TRBV7-9	TRBJ1-4	CASAGTGNEKLFF	TGTGCCAGCGCCGGGACAGGGAATGAAAAACTGTTTTTT
TRBD1	.	TRBV9	TRBJ2-1	CASSEAGGRYSGEQFF	TGTGCCAGCAGCGAGGCAGGGGGACGGTACAGTGGTGAGCAGTTCTTC
.	.	TRBV5-1	TRBJ1-1	CASSPGWGYTEAFF	TGCGCCAGCAGCCCAGGTTGGGGGTATACTGAAGCTTTCTTT
.	.	TRBV6-1	TRBJ1-1	CASSLPAWDTEAFF	TGTGCCAGCAGTCTTCCAGCTTGGGACACTGAAGCTTTCTTT
.	.	TRBV28	TRBJ2-1	CASSFSYNEQFF	TGTGCCAGCAGTTTCTCCTACAATGAGCAGTTCTTC
.	.	TRBV29-1	TRBJ1-1	CSVARVENTEAFF	TGCAGCGTAGCAAGGGTAGAGAACACTGAAGCTTTCTTT
.	.	TRBV18	TRBJ2-1	CASSPAVSSYNEQFF	TGTGCCAGCTCACCGGCAGTGAGCTCCTACAATGAGCAGTTCTTC
.	.	TRBV5-1	TRBJ1-1	CASRPLADTEAFF	TGCGCCAGCAGGCCACTAGCGGACACTGAAGCTTTCTTT
.	.	TRBV2	TRBJ1-1	CASRLTGSNTEAFF	TGTGCCAGCAGGCTGACAGGATCGAACACTGAAGCTTTCTTT
TRBD2	.	TRBV7-6	TRBJ2-5	CASSFFSGVGQETQYF	TGTGCCAGCAGCTTTTTTAGCGGGGTGGGCCAAGAGACCCAGTACTTC
.	.	TRBV28	TRBJ1-1	CASSTHTVNTEAFF	TGTGCCAGCAGTACCCATACAGTGAACACTGAAGCTTTCTTT
.	.	TRBV28	TRBJ1-2	CASSLSGVGYGYTF	TGTGCCAGCAGTTTATCCGGGGTTGGCTATGGCTACACCTTC
TRBD1	.	TRBV7-9	TRBJ1-5	CASSTGTANQPQHF	TGTGCCAGCAGCACAGGGACAGCAAATCAGCCCCAGCATTTT
.	few	TRBV6-4	TRBJ1-6	CASSAGGNSPLHF	TGTGCCAGCAGTGCGGGGGGTAATTCACCCCTCCACTTT
.	.	TRBV11-2	TRBJ2-7	CASSLPGPGEQYF	TGTGCCAGCAGCTTACCCGGGCCGGGGGAGCAGTACTTC
.	.	TRBV6-6	TRBJ1-6	CASSYVADNSPLHF	TGTGCCAGCAGTTACGTGGCAGACAATTCACCCCTCCACTTT
.	.	TRBV19	TRBJ1-5	CASKRGDYSNQPQHF	TGTGCCAGTAAAAGAGGGGATTATAGCAATCAGCCCCAGCATTTT
.	.	TRBV10-3	TRBJ2-7	CAIRERLDSYEQYF	TGTGCCATCAGGGAGAGGTTGGATTCCTACGAGCAGTACTTC
.	.	TRBV28	TRBJ1-2	CASSLLRRTNYGYTF	TGTGCCAGCAGTTTATTGCGACGTACTAACTATGGCTACACCTTC
TRBD2	.	TRBV6-5	TRBJ2-2	CASSSLAGTRTGELFF	TGTGCCAGCAGTTCCTTAGCGGGAACACGAACCGGGGAGCTGTTTTTT
.	.	TRBV20-1	TRBJ1-1	CSAIPVPEAFF	TGCAGTGCTATTCCCGTTCCTGAAGCTTTCTTT
TRBD1	few	TRBV5-1	TRBJ1-3	CASSGGDRFSGNTIYF	TGCGCCAGCAGTGGGGGGGACAGGTTCTCTGGAAACACCATATATTTT
.	.	TRBV6-5	TRBJ1-1	CASSHREGTEAFF	TGTGCCAGCAGTCACAGGGAAGGAACTGAAGCTTTCTTT
TRBD1	.	TRBV29-1	TRBJ1-1	CSGTGGYTEAFF	TGCAGCGGGACAGGGGGCTACACTGAAGCTTTCTTT
TRBD1	.	TRBV10-3	TRBJ2-4	CAISPDRVGNIQYF	TGTGCCATCAGCCCGGACAGGGTAGGGAACATTCAGTACTTC
.	.	TRBV10-3	TRBJ2-2	CAISEIGTVNTGELFF	TGTGCCATCAGTGAGATAGGGACGGTGAACACCGGGGAGCTGTTTTTT
TRBD1	.	TRBV5-1	TRBJ2-2	CASSPGQGSTGELFF	TGCGCCAGCAGCCCCGGACAGGGGAGCACCGGGGAGCTGTTTTTT
.	once	TRBV11-2	TRBJ1-5	CASSLDGNSNQPQHF	TGTGCCAGCAGCCTGGACGGAAATAGCAATCAGCCCCAGCATTTT
TRBD2	.	TRBV9	TRBJ2-7	CASSVTSGRANEQYF	TGTGCCAGCAGCGTTACTAGCGGGAGGGCCAACGAGCAGTACTTC
.	.	TRBV5-1	TRBJ1-2	CASSLGQVYGYTF	TGCGCCAGCAGCTTGGGACAAGTTTATGGCTACACCTTC
.	.	TRBV19	TRBJ1-1	CASSFLGAYAFF	TGTGCCAGTAGCTTTCTGGGGGCGTATGCTTTCTTT
.	.	TRBV6-6	TRBJ1-4	CASSSRNNEKLFF	TGTGCCAGCAGTTCAAGAAATAATGAAAAACTGTTTTTT
TRBD1	.	TRBV6-1	TRBJ2-7	CASTKEPGQSYEQYF	TGTGCCAGCACTAAAGAACCGGGACAGTCCTACGAGCAGTACTTC
TRBD1	.	TRBV28	TRBJ1-1	CASSLSTGGTNTEAFF	TGTGCCAGCAGTTTATCGACAGGGGGAACGAACACTGAAGCTTTCTTT
.	few	TRBV7-2	TRBJ1-2	CASSLTEFSGYTF	TGTGCCAGCAGCTTAACTGAGTTCTCTGGCTACACCTTC
TRBD2	.	TRBV7-2	TRBJ2-1	CASSRTPSGSSYNEQFF	TGTGCCAGCAGCCGGACCCCTAGCGGTAGCTCCTACAATGAGCAGTTCTTC
TRBD2	once	TRBV19	TRBJ2-3	CASSKGLAEYTDTQYF	TGTGCCAGTAGTAAGGGACTAGCGGAGTACACAGATACGCAGTATTTT
.	.	TRBV2	TRBJ1-1	CASSEEGGGPWSFF	TGTGCCAGCAGTGAAGAGGGGGGCGGCCCGTGGTCTTTCTTT
TRBD1	few	TRBV5-1	TRBJ1-5	CASSQQPIDRGTQPQHF	TGCGCCAGCAGCCAACAGCCAATCGACAGGGGGACTCAGCCCCAGCATTTT
TRBD2	once	TRBV19	TRBJ2-5	CASVGGGAGETQYF	TGTGCCAGTGTAGGCGGGGGGGCTGGCGAGACCCAGTACTTC
.	.	TRBV4-3	TRBJ1-6	CASSLQLADSPLHF	TGCGCCAGCAGCCTCCAACTAGCGGATTCACCCCTCCACTTT
.	.	TRBV2	TRBJ1-1	CASSAQGGRTEAFF	TGTGCCAGCAGCGCCCAGGGAGGGAGGACTGAAGCTTTCTTT
.	.	TRBV5-1	TRBJ2-5	CASSLDGSQETQYF	TGCGCCAGCAGCTTGGATGGCAGCCAAGAGACCCAGTACTTC
.	.	TRBV5-1	TRBJ1-3	CASSKIPGTGNTIYF	TGCGCCAGCAGCAAAATTCCCGGGACAGGAAACACCATATATTTT
.	.	TRBV7-2	TRBJ1-3	CASSLGRVARDTIYF	TGTGCCAGCAGCTTGGGGAGAGTTGCTAGGGACACCATATATTTT
TRBD2	.	TRBV5-1	TRBJ2-7	CASSLALTGGYEQYF	TGCGCCAGCAGCTTGGCCCTTACGGGGGGATACGAGCAGTACTTC